This TCR beta chain appears in the sequencing data of a study of early T cells in non-severe SARS-CoV-2 infection. Looking at the study overall: The chains were unpaired, and the sequenced material was bulk RNA from unsorted whole blood. Study results and limitations: There was a bias toward anti-spike CD8 responses in VDJdb matching, which missed private and CD4 specificities.

cDNA molecules, individually, were tagged with unique molecular identifiers. TCRdb reprocessed the 5' RACE reads via MiXCR and lists one record per CDR3 protein. The sample consists of tens of thousands of distinct CDR3 sequences, about a tenth of them appearing once. This clonotype was detected many times. As yet, its antigen is unknown. The CDR3 contains 12 residues. Germline CDR1 and CDR2: LNHDA and SQIVND (reference sequence). V gave up 5 bases and J gave up 13 bases, with 15 bases separating them. The receptor was isolated from an adult who was a healthcare worker with PCR-confirmed SARS-CoV-2 infection or an uninfected control (not recorded which). This sample comprised whole blood, obtained at baseline. The rearrangement links TRBV19 to TRBJ2-1; a possible D gene is TRBD2 (6 bases). The CDR3 loop reads CASSAAAGPQFF. DNA of the CDR3: TGTGCCAGTAGTGCCGCAGCGGGCCCTCAGTTCTTC. Full variable domain (remainder filled in from reference TRBV19 and TRBJ2-1): DGGITQSPKYLFRKEGQNVTLSCEQNLNHDAMYWYRQDPGQGLRLIYYSQIVNDFQKGDIAEGYSVSREKKESFPLTVTSAQKNPTAFYLCASSAAAGPQFFGPGTRLTVL.